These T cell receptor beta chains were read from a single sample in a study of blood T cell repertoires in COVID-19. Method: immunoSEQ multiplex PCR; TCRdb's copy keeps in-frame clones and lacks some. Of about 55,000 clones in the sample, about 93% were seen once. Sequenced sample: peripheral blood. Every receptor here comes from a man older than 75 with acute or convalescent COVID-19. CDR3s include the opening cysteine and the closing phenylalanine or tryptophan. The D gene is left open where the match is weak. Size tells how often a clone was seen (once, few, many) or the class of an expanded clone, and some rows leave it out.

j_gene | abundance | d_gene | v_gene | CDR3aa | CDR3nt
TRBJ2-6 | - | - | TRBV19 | CASSRGTGTGANVLTF | TGTGCCAGTAGCCGAGGAACAGGGACTGGGGCCAACGTCCTGACTTTC
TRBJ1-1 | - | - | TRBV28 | CASSFYHPTGRNTEAFF | TGTGCCAGCAGTTTCTATCATCCCACAGGGCGGAACACTGAAGCTTTCTTT
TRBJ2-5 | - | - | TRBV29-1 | CSVEDLVLALGTQYF | TGCAGCGTTGAAGATCTCGTCCTAGCCTTGGGGACCCAGTACTTC
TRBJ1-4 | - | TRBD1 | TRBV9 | CASSGTGTGSEKLFF | TGTGCCAGCAGCGGGACCGGGACAGGGAGTGAAAAACTGTTTTTT
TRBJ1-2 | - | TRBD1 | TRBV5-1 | CASSFPDRGRRYGYTF | TGCGCCAGCAGCTTCCCGGACAGGGGGCGGAGGTATGGCTACACCTTC
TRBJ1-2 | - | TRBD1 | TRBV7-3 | CASSSQGADGYTF | TGTGCCAGCAGCTCACAGGGGGCGGATGGCTACACCTTC
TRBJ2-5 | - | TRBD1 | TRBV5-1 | CASSLGQGPGETQYF | TGCGCCAGCAGCTTGGGACAGGGCCCTGGAGAGACCCAGTACTTC
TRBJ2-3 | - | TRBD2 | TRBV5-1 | CASSLPGLAGKSTDTQYF | TGCGCCAGCAGCTTACCGGGACTAGCGGGAAAAAGCACAGATACGCAGTATTTT
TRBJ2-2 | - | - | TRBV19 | CATNTLATGELFF | TGTGCCACCAACACGCTTGCTACCGGGGAGCTGTTTTTT
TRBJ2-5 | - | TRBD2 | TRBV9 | CASSVGGVAGVETQYF | TGTGCCAGCAGCGTAGGAGGGGTAGCGGGGGTTGAGACCCAGTACTTC
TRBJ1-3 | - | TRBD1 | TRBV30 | CAYRQGAGNTIYF | TGTGCCTATCGACAGGGCGCTGGAAACACCATATATTTT
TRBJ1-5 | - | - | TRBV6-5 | CASSWAHTGNQPQHF | TGTGCCAGCAGTTGGGCCCACACGGGGAATCAGCCCCAGCATTTT
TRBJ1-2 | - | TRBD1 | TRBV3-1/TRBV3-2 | CASSQPQGFGYTF | TGTGCCAGCAGCCAACCACAGGGGTTTGGCTACACCTTC
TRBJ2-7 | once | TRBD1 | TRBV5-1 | CASSLAPGQSYEQYF | TGCGCCAGCAGCTTGGCCCCGGGACAGTCCTACGAGCAGTACTTC
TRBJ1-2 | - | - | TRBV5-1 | CASSPEGTYGYTF | TGCGCCAGCAGCCCGGAGGGCACCTATGGCTACACCTTC
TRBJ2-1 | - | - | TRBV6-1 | CASSEDRGGTYNEQFF | TGTGCCAGCAGTGAAGACAGGGGGGGGACCTACAATGAGCAGTTCTTC
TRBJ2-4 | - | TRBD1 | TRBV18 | CASPTGGPPNIQYF | TGTGCCAGCCCGACAGGGGGCCCCCCAAACATTCAGTACTTC
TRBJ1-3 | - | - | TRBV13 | CASSFGGLTGNTIYF | TGTGCCAGCAGCTTTGGAGGCCTTACTGGAAACACCATATATTTT
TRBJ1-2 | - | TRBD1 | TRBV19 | CASRLAAGGVHGYTF | TGTGCCAGTAGGTTGGCGGCAGGGGGCGTTCATGGCTACACCTTC
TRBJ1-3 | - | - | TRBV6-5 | CASRTRVSGNTIYF | TGTGCCAGCAGAACCAGGGTCTCTGGAAACACCATATATTTT
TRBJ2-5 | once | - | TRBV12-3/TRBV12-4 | CASRLGGGETQYF | TGTGCCAGCAGGTTGGGGGGAGGTGAGACCCAGTACTTC
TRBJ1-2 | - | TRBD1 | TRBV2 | CASRAGQDYGYTF | TGTGCCAGCAGGGCGGGACAGGACTATGGCTACACCTTC
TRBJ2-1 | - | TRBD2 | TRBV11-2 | CASSLDRLAGGREQFF | TGTGCCAGCAGCTTAGATCGGCTAGCGGGGGGCCGTGAGCAGTTCTTC
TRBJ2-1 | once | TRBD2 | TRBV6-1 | CASSEYGSGGPNEQFF | TGTGCCAGCAGTGAATACGGTAGCGGGGGCCCCAATGAGCAGTTCTTC
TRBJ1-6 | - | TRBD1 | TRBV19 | CASSVLTGTGNNSPLHF | TGTGCCAGTAGTGTCTTAACCGGGACAGGGAATAATTCACCCCTCCACTTT
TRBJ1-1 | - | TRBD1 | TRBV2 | CASSPSGTGVITEAFF | TGTGCCAGCAGTCCCTCCGGGACAGGGGTTATAACTGAAGCTTTCTTT
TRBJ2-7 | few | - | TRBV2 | CASSEGVRVRYEQYF | TGTGCCAGCAGTGAAGGGGTCAGGGTGAGGTACGAGCAGTACTTC
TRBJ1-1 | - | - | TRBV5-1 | CASSSQVMNTEAFF | TGCGCCAGCAGCTCCCAGGTTATGAACACTGAAGCTTTCTTT
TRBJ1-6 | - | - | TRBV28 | CASSLGTLSSYNSPLHF | TGTGCCAGCAGTTTAGGGACACTGAGCTCCTATAATTCACCCCTCCACTTT
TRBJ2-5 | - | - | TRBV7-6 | CASSLGPRLETQYF | TGTGCCAGCAGCTTAGGGCCTAGGTTGGAGACCCAGTACTTC
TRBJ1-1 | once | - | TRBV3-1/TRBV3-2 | CASSQLQGRTEAFF | TGTGCCAGCAGTCAGCTACAGGGTAGGACTGAAGCTTTCTTT
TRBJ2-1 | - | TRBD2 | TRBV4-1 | CASSQDSGSSYNEQFF | TGCGCCAGCAGCCAAGATAGCGGGAGCTCCTACAATGAGCAGTTCTTC
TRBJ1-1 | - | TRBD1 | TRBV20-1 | CSASHRGNTEAFF | TGCAGTGCTAGTCACAGGGGGAACACTGAAGCTTTCTTT
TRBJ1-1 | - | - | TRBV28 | CASSLLRGGQMGAFF | TGTGCCAGCAGTTTATTAAGGGGGGGCCAAATGGGAGCTTTCTTT
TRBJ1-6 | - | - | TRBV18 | CASSSQDGENSPLHF | TGTGCCAGCTCAAGCCAAGACGGAGAGAATTCACCCCTCCACTTT
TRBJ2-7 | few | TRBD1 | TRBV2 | CASRDTGTGVYEQYF | TGTGCCAGCAGGGATACCGGGACAGGGGTCTACGAGCAGTACTTC
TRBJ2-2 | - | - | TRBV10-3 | CAISADWNTGELFF | TGTGCCATCAGTGCCGACTGGAACACCGGGGAGCTGTTTTTT
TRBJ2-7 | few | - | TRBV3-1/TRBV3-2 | CASSPSGGTYEQYF | TGTGCCAGCAGCCCGTCTGGCGGGACCTACGAGCAGTACTTC
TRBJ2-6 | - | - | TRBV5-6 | CASSFGQHSGANVLTF | TGTGCCAGCAGCTTTGGGCAGCACTCTGGGGCCAACGTCCTGACTTTC
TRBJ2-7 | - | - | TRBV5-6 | CASSLAPDYEQYF | TGTGCCAGCAGCTTGGCCCCAGACTACGAGCAGTACTTC
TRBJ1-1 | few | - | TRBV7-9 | CASSSLRPLNTEAFF | TGTGCCAGCAGCTCACTAAGACCTCTGAACACTGAAGCTTTCTTT
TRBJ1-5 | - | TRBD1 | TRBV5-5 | CASSQQGGDQPQHF | TGTGCCAGCAGCCAACAGGGGGGGGATCAGCCCCAGCATTTT
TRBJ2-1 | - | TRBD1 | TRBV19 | CASSPDQGARDNEQFF | TGTGCCAGTAGTCCCGACCAGGGGGCGCGAGATAATGAGCAGTTCTTC
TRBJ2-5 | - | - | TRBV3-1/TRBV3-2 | CASSQGLATAQETQYF | TGTGCCAGCAGCCAAGGGCTAGCTACAGCCCAAGAGACCCAGTACTTC
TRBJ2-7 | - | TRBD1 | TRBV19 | CASSRTGAEEQYF | TGTGCCAGTAGCAGGACAGGCGCCGAGGAGCAGTACTTC
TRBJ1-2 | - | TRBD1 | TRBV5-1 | CASSPPGQGLASYTF | TGCGCCAGCAGCCCCCCCGGACAGGGCCTGGCGAGCTACACCTTC
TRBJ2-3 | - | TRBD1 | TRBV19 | CASSTRDRGQGTQYF | TGTGCCAGTAGTACCCGGGACAGGGGGCAAGGTACGCAGTATTTT
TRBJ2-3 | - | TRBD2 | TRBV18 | CASSLGGADTQYF | TGTGCCAGCTCGCTCGGGGGGGCAGATACGCAGTATTTT
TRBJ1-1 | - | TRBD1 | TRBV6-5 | CASTFHRGGTEAFF | TGTGCCAGCACGTTTCACAGGGGGGGGACTGAAGCTTTCTTT
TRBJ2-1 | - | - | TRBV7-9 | CASSPRGRSSYNEQFF | TGTGCCAGCAGCCCACGGGGGAGGAGCTCCTACAATGAGCAGTTCTTC
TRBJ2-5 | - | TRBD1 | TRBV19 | CASSIRLRQGQETQYF | TGTGCCAGTAGTATACGGCTAAGACAGGGCCAAGAGACCCAGTACTTC
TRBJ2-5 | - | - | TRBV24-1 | CATSPEGTPTQYF | TGTGCCACCAGTCCGGAAGGGACACCGACCCAGTACTTC
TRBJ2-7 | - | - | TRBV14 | CASSQVEGAVYEQYF | TGTGCCAGCAGCCAAGTGGAGGGGGCGGTATACGAGCAGTACTTC
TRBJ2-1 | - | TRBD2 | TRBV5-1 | CASSEGSGDNEQFF | TGCGCCAGCAGTGAGGGTAGCGGGGACAATGAGCAGTTCTTC
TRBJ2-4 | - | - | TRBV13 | CASSLGWASQNIQYF | TGTGCCAGCAGCTTAGGATGGGCTTCCCAAAACATTCAGTACTTC
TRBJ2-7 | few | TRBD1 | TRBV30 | CASATGASSYEQYF | TGTGCCTCCGCGACAGGGGCTAGCTCCTACGAGCAGTACTTC
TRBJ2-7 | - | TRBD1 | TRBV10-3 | CAITLSTGGRNEQYF | TGTGCCATCACCCTAAGCACAGGGGGCAGGAACGAGCAGTACTTC